The rows below give T cell receptor beta chains drawn from one sample of a study of molecular identifiers for immune sequencing clone quantification. From the PCR reads, TCRdb called clonotypes with MiXCR, one entry per CDR3 protein. The table records about 640,000 distinct CDR3 sequences, nearly 20% of them present only once. Sequenced: naive CD8+ T cells from blood, with Jurkat cell RNA spiked in. The receptors shown here come from a human donor in good health. Some libraries in this study had Jurkat cell RNA spiked in. Both conserved end residues are trimmed from each CDR3. D genes are given only for firm matches. Clone size appears in some rows only: once, few, many, or a class for an expanded clone.

d_call	clone_size	j_call	v_call	cdr3_aa
.	.	TRBJ2-3	TRBV7-9	ASGLVTDTQY
TRBD1	few	TRBJ2-1	TRBV7-9	ASVDRVYNEQF
.	many	TRBJ2-7	TRBV12-5	ASAPSSGSWEQY
.	many	TRBJ1-1	TRBV6-2/TRBV6-3	ASSELGWVEAF
TRBD2	few	TRBJ2-3	TRBV20-1	SARDLGLAGLTDTQY
TRBD2	many	TRBJ2-5	TRBV7-2	ASSHGLAAETQY
.	many	TRBJ1-5	TRBV5-5	ASSALGYQPQH
.	.	TRBJ1-5	TRBV6-1	ASSNQEGEERPQH
TRBD1	many	TRBJ2-7	TRBV6-5	ASRNRDRSFYEQY
.	many	TRBJ2-4	TRBV25-1	ASSEYLSAAQY
.	.	TRBJ1-6	TRBV24-1	AASGATDSPLH
.	once	TRBJ1-2	TRBV12-3/TRBV12-4	ASSFSNYGCT
.	many	TRBJ2-7	TRBV11-2	ASSLADGYEQY
.	many	TRBJ2-7	TRBV20-1	SARLRGDPYYEQY
TRBD2	many	TRBJ2-3	TRBV6-2/TRBV6-3	ASSYSQSSGAADTQY
TRBD2	many	TRBJ2-3	TRBV7-8	ASSAQTSGSTDTQY
.	few	TRBJ2-3	TRBV12-3/TRBV12-4	ASSPRGPDTQY
.	few	TRBJ1-5	TRBV19	ASKDKGRGNQPQH
TRBD1	few	TRBJ2-1	TRBV12-3/TRBV12-4	ASSDGQEHNEQF
.	.	TRBJ1-1	TRBV27	ASSSGSNAEAF
TRBD2	few	TRBJ2-1	TRBV6-2/TRBV6-3	ASSYASGLAGNEQF
.	.	TRBJ2-2	TRBV4-3	ASSQNTMTGELF
.	few	TRBJ2-7	TRBV27	ASRENWGAHEQY
TRBD1	many	TRBJ2-2	TRBV28	ASSSRGRRDGELF
TRBD1	many	TRBJ2-7	TRBV4-3	ASSQGKGDRAHYVGQY
.	few	TRBJ1-2	TRBV6-2/TRBV6-3	ASSYSILGPNYGYT
.	many	TRBJ1-1	TRBV6-1	ATILRNTEAF
.	many	TRBJ2-3	TRBV25-1	ASSEPIGAEDTQY
.	many	TRBJ1-2	TRBV4-1	ASSPPGGGVNGYT
TRBD2	many	TRBJ2-1	TRBV5-6	ASSIVAGGPHNEQF
.	.	TRBJ2-3	TRBV24-1	ATSDPDTQY
.	few	TRBJ2-7	TRBV20-1	SEQERLPYEQY
.	.	TRBJ1-2	TRBV5-4	ASSLSSVANYGYT
.	few	TRBJ2-3	TRBV27	ASSLRFSGYTQY
.	.	TRBJ2-2	TRBV25-1	ATLGQSYTGELF
.	many	TRBJ1-3	TRBV12-3/TRBV12-4	ASSYHPPLIPSGNTIY
.	many	TRBJ2-7	TRBV20-1	SARDMDPLTSYEQY
.	many	TRBJ2-3	TRBV4-1	ASSQEGQPLTTDTQY
.	many	TRBJ2-7	TRBV25-1	ASVTGRQGNYEQY
TRBD2	few	TRBJ2-1	TRBV11-3	ASSSWASGENEQF
.	many	TRBJ2-2	TRBV5-1	ASRSGPNTGELF
TRBD2	many	TRBJ2-1	TRBV7-2	ASSWGTSGSNEQF
.	few	TRBJ2-3	TRBV11-3	ASSPGGVLADTQY
.	once	TRBJ2-7	TRBV6-2/TRBV6-3	ASSYGVSISYEQY
.	many	TRBJ1-6	TRBV27	ASSLSEGSPLH
.	.	TRBJ2-7	TRBV27	ASSLSALYEQY
.	many	TRBJ1-4	TRBV4-1	ASSQGVGLSEKLF
.	many	TRBJ1-6	TRBV5-1	ASSLVWEGSPLH
.	many	TRBJ1-3	TRBV13	ASFRGNTIY
.	many	TRBJ1-3	TRBV7-6	ASSLGRTDSGNTIY
.	.	TRBJ2-1	TRBV15	ATSNRPLPEQF
TRBD1	many	TRBJ2-5	TRBV5-1	ASSWTGGGETQY
.	many	TRBJ2-7	TRBV27	ASSYEGGRAYEQY
.	many	TRBJ1-5	TRBV7-6	ASSLDRAGNQPQH
TRBD2	many	TRBJ2-7	TRBV28	ASSLSASGYEQY
TRBD2	many	TRBJ2-1	TRBV12-3/TRBV12-4	ASSIGLAGGGEQF
.	.	TRBJ2-2	TRBV19	VSQGYTGELF
TRBD2	few	TRBJ2-1	TRBV4-3	ASSQDRGVGEQF